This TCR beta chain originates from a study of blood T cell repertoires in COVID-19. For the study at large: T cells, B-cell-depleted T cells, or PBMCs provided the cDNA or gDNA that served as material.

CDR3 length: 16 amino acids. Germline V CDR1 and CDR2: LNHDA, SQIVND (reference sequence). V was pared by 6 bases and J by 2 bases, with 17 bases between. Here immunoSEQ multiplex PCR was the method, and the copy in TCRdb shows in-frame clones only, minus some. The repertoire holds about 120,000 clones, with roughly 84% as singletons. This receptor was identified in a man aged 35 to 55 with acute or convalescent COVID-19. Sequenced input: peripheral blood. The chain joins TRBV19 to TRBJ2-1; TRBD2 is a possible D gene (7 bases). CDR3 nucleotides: TGTGCCAGTAGACATATGACCGGGGGGCCCTACAATGAGCAGTTCTTC. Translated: CASRHMTGGPYNEQFF.